The 27 T cell receptor beta chains given below trace back to one sample, sequenced in a study of T cells after yellow fever vaccination. Via MiXCR, TCRdb re-called the 5' RACE reads, giving one row per CDR3 protein. The data hold approximately 550,000 distinct CDR3 sequences, with roughly 21% observed a single time. The specimen comprised PBMCs, sampled 15 days after the yellow fever booster vaccination. These receptor sequences come from a man aged 25 to 40 who received the YFV17D yellow fever vaccine.

V usage is TRBV28 and J usage is TRBJ1-5; D is perhaps TRBD1 (6 bases). Per the germline V gene, CDR1 is MDHEN and CDR2 is SYDVKM. This CDR3 region has 16 residues. Trimming took 5 bases from V and 2 from J, leaving 16 bases between them. CDR3 protein: CASSTGTGLGNQPQHF. CDR3 DNA sequence: TGTGCCAGCAGTACAGGTACAGGGTTAGGCAATCAGCCCCAGCATTTT.

The sample holds a few counts of this clonotype. The V call is TRBV9, the J call TRBJ1-1; 10 bases align to TRBD1. The CDR3 consists of 14 residues. Looked up from germline, CDR1 is SGDLS and CDR2 is YYNGEE. J lost 7 bases, V lost 3 bases, and 6 bases had no gene match. The CDR3: CASSAGTGVGEAFF. The DNA for the CDR3 is TGTGCCAGCAGCGCAGGGACAGGGGTAGGTGAAGCTTTCTTT.

This chain joins TRBV6-5 and TRBJ2-1, with D uncertain. V lost 8 bases and J 7 bases, leaving 9 bases between the germline ends. The CDR3 extends over 11 amino acids. Germline lookup yields CDR1 MNHEY and CDR2 SVGAGI. The CDR3 nucleotides are TGTGCCAGCCGTTCCGGGAATGAGCAGTTCTTC. Residues: CASRSGNEQFF.

This clonotype came up a few times. The chain links TRBV7-9 to TRBJ2-1; 11 bases map to TRBD2. With 5 bases clipped from V and 8 bases from J, the junction kept 5 bases outside the gene matches. CDR3 length: 14 residues. In germline, CDR1 is SEHNR, CDR2 FQNEAQ (reference sequence). The CDR3: CASSNSGRDHEQFF. DNA of the CDR3: TGTGCCAGCAGCAATAGCGGGAGGGATCATGAGCAGTTCTTC.

Only a few counts were recorded for this clonotype. The rearrangement links TRBV5-1 to TRBJ2-7; either TRBD1 or TRBD2 may supply D (5 bases each). The CDR3 runs 14 residues. The germline V gene encodes CDR1 SGHRS and CDR2 YFSETQ. The V end lost 4 bases, the J end lost 2 bases, and 13 bases lay between the germline ends. The CDR3 DNA reads TGCGCCAGCAGCGAGAGCGGCAGGGCCTACGAGCAGTACTTC. Protein: CASSESGRAYEQYF.

The chain is built from TRBV7-6 and TRBJ2-3; D might be TRBD1 or TRBD2, each matching 6 bases. There are 14 residues in the CDR3. Trimming took 5 bases from V and 2 from J, leaving 11 bases between them. Germline values: CDR1 SGHVS, CDR2 FNYEAQ. The CDR3 loop reads CASSPWGATDTQYF. CDR3 DNA: TGTGCCAGCAGCCCCTGGGGGGCCACAGATACGCAGTATTTT.

This clonotype was seen repeatedly, ten times or more. The V gene is TRBV18, the J gene TRBJ2-5; no definite D call. The CDR3 is made up of 12 amino acids. The V end was cut by 8 bases, the J end by 4 bases, with 11 bases between. Germline V gene sequence: CDR1 KGHSH, CDR2 LQKENI. The CDR3 DNA reads TGTGCCAGCAGCCCCCTCGGAGAGACCCAGTACTTC. Encoded protein: CASSPLGETQYF.

V gene TRBV6-2 or TRBV6-3 combines with J gene TRBJ2-1, with a tentative D call TRBD2 (6 bases). The CDR3 has 15 amino acids. Germline V gene sequence: CDR1 MNHEY, CDR2 SVGEGT. Trimming pared 6 bases from V and 8 bases from J, leaving 20 bases between. Here the CDR3 reads CASSQPGLRVDEQFF. The CDR3 coding sequence is TGTGCCAGCAGCCAGCCGGGACTCCGAGTCGATGAGCAGTTCTTC.

The chain has TRBV19 and TRBJ2-7, with 9 bases identical to TRBD2. Losses at the gene ends were 9 bases for V and 0 bases for J; bases not matched to a gene: 9. The germline CDR1 and CDR2 sequences are LNHDA and SQIVND (reference sequence). The CDR3 has 15 residues. The CDR3 protein is CASRRLAGDSYEQYF. The CDR3 nucleotides read TGTGCCAGCAGGCGCTTAGCGGGAGACTCCTACGAGCAGTACTTC. Looking up the rest from reference TRBV19 and TRBJ2-7 gives the full variable domain: DGGITQSPKYLFRKEGQNVTLSCEQNLNHDAMYWYRQDPGQGLRLIYYSQIVNDFQKGDIAEGYSVSREKKESFPLTVTSAQKNPTAFYLCASRRLAGDSYEQYFGPGTRLTVT.

This chain uses TRBV7-9 with TRBJ2-1, with TRBD2 identical over 12 bases. The CDR3 is 15 residues long. After removal of 1 base from V and 8 bases from J, the junction contained 3 bases not matched to a gene. Germline lookup yields CDR1 SEHNR and CDR2 FQNEAQ (reference sequence). The chain's CDR3 is CASSLGLAGADEQFF. The CDR3 nucleotides read TGTGCCAGCAGCTTAGGACTAGCGGGAGCAGATGAGCAGTTCTTC.

The genes are TRBV4-3 and TRBJ2-3; 7 bases map to TRBD1. CDR1 and CDR2 from the germline V gene are LGHNA and YSLEER. The CDR3 length is 15 residues. V was pared by 1 base and J by 3 bases, with 4 bases of the junction left unmatched. The chain's CDR3 is CASSQGQGATDTQYF. CDR3 nucleotide sequence: TGCGCCAGCAGCCAAGGACAGGGTGCGACAGATACGCAGTATTTT.

This rearrangement joins TRBV29-1 to TRBJ2-5; 12 bases align to TRBD2. Germline V gene data show CDR1 as SQVTM and CDR2 as ANQGSEA. The CDR3 spans 17 residues. The ends lost 4 bases at V and 5 bases at J; junction bases unmatched: 14. DNA for the CDR3: TGCAGCGTTGGGTTTCGACTAGCGGGAGCTTCGCGGGAGACCCAGTACTTC. Protein: CSVGFRLAGASRETQYF.

The chain links TRBV4-3 to TRBJ2-2; 10 bases are shared with TRBD1. V shed 0 bases and J 5 bases; nucleotides not matched to a gene: 6. Germline V lookup: CDR1 LGHNA, CDR2 YSLEER. This CDR3 has 17 amino acids. CDR3 sequence: CASSQDTGTGATGELFF. Written as DNA, the CDR3 is TGCGCCAGCAGCCAAGATACCGGGACAGGGGCTACCGGGGAGCTGTTTTTT.

The chain carries TRBV12-3 or TRBV12-4 and TRBJ2-5; D is unclear. The CDR3 runs 16 residues. V gave up 1 base and J gave up 5 bases, with 17 bases separating them. The DNA of the CDR3 is TGTGCCAGCAGTTTAGACCTCCCGCGTAGATGGGAGACCCAGTACTTC. It specifies CASSLDLPRRWETQYF.

This clonotype was seen more than once but under ten times. The V call is TRBV7-2, the J call TRBJ2-1; the match to TRBD1 covers 9 bases. The CDR3 runs to 15 residues. V lost 5 bases and J lost 8; bases outside the gene matches: 10. Germline loops: CDR1 SGHTA, CDR2 FQGNSA. CDR3 nucleotides: TGTGCCAGCAGCAAAACAGGGGGCGCATTCGATGAGCAGTTCTTC. It yields the protein CASSKTGGAFDEQFF.

A remark on this clonotype: The junction differs from germline at one of its ends, possibly a read error. The rearrangement uses TRBV20-1 and TRBJ2-5, with 7 bases that match TRBD2. Germline V gene lookup returns CDR1 DFQATT and CDR2 SNEGSKA (reference sequence). The CDR3 contains 16 residues. The CDR3 coding sequence is TGCAGTACTAGAGATGGGTCGCGGGAGTTCCAAGAGACCCAGTACTTC. This gives the protein CSTRDGSREFQETQYF.

This rearrangement joins TRBV12-3 or TRBV12-4 to TRBJ2-7; TRBD2 matches 14 bases. V shed 4 bases and J 3 bases; nucleotides not matched to a gene: 14. CDR3 length: 19 residues. CDR3 DNA: TGTGCCAGCAGTTATTACTCGCGAAGACTAGCGGGAGGGGACTACGAGCAGTACTTC. Its protein product is CASSYYSRRLAGGDYEQYF.

The genes are TRBV7-8 and TRBJ2-2; 8 bases are shared with TRBD2. The CDR3 consists of 15 residues. Per the germline V gene, CDR1 is SGHVS and CDR2 is FQNEAQ. The V gene end was trimmed by 5 bases and the J gene end by 4 bases; junction bases not matched to a gene: 6. The CDR3 loop reads CASSPTSGATGELFF. CDR3 coding DNA: TGTGCCAGCAGCCCCACTAGCGGAGCCACCGGGGAGCTGTTTTTT.

This clonotype was counted only a few times. The genes are TRBV28 and TRBJ2-3; 11 positions agree with TRBD2. J was trimmed by 4 bases and V by 5 bases; bases with no gene match: 8. The germline gives CDR1 MDHEN, CDR2 SYDVKM. CDR3 length: 16 amino acids. The CDR3 sequence is CASSRRLAGKADTQYF. The CDR3 DNA reads TGTGCCAGCAGTCGGAGACTAGCGGGAAAGGCAGATACGCAGTATTTT.

The rearrangement joins TRBV20-1 to TRBJ2-2; TRBD1 matches at 11 bases. Germline V gives CDR1 DFQATT, CDR2 SNEGSKA (reference sequence). V was clipped by 7 bases and J by 5 bases; unmatched bases: 6. The CDR3 runs 14 residues. DNA for the CDR3: TGCAGTGTTTCCGGGACAGGGGGTACCGGGGAGCTGTTTTTT. It is translated as CSVSGTGGTGELFF.

This clonotype was detected only a few times. The chain carries TRBV4-3 and TRBJ2-3; D gene uncertain. The CDR3 has 13 residues. V was trimmed by 7 bases and J by 3 bases, leaving 11 bases between them. From germline, CDR1 is LGHNA and CDR2 YSLEER. As DNA, the CDR3 is TGCGCCAGCAAACGCGACAAGACAGATACGCAGTATTTT. Its translation: CASKRDKTDTQYF.

This clonotype has just a few counts. The chain links TRBV20-1 to TRBJ2-3; D remains ambiguous. Trimming took 5 bases from V and 5 from J, leaving 17 bases between them. The CDR3 runs to 14 residues. Germline V gene lookup returns CDR1 DFQATT and CDR2 SNEGSKA (reference sequence). In nucleotides, the CDR3 is TGCAGTGCTTTCCCTCAGACCCTTGGAGATACGCAGTATTTT. Its translation: CSAFPQTLGDTQYF.

This clonotype was detected a few times. The rearrangement uses TRBV7-9 and TRBJ2-1, with 14 bases identical to TRBD2. CDR3 size: 15 residues. J gave up 9 bases and V 4 bases, and 5 bases lay outside the gene matches. Germline V gives CDR1 SEHNR, CDR2 FQNEAQ (reference sequence). The CDR3 here is CASSWGLAGVTEQFF. For the CDR3, the DNA is TGTGCCAGCAGCTGGGGACTAGCGGGAGTGACTGAGCAGTTCTTC.

The V gene is TRBV5-4, the J gene TRBJ2-1; unclear D gene. CDR3 length: 14 residues. Germline V lookup: CDR1 SGHNT, CDR2 YYREEE (reference sequence). Trimming took 0 bases from V and 8 from J, leaving 12 bases between them. The CDR3 coding sequence is TGTGCCAGCAGCTTGGGATCGATGGAATATGAGCAGTTCTTC. It specifies CASSLGSMEYEQFF.

This chain links TRBV20-1 with TRBJ2-3, with 8 bases lining up with TRBD1. Unmatched junction bases numbered 5, after V lost 3 bases and J lost 3 bases. CDR1 is DFQATT and CDR2 is SNEGSKA in the germline V gene (reference sequence). The CDR3 consists of 14 residues. The CDR3 here is CSASTGGKTDTQYF. As DNA, the CDR3 is TGCAGTGCTAGTACAGGGGGTAAAACAGATACGCAGTATTTT.

This clonotype has just a few counts. The V call is TRBV15, the J call TRBJ2-7; tentatively, D is TRBD1 (6 bases). The germline V gene has CDR1 LNHNV and CDR2 YYDKDF (reference sequence). CDR3 length: 12 amino acids. V was cut by 0 bases and J by 10 bases, with 10 bases left in between. This chain's CDR3 is CATSRDSGVQYF. The CDR3 coding sequence is TGTGCCACCAGCAGAGATTCAGGGGTACAGTACTTC.

This clonotype turned up a few times. The chain combines TRBV7-2 with TRBJ1-2, with TRBD1 identical over 9 bases. V lost 4 bases, J lost 8 bases, and 11 bases stayed unmatched. This CDR3 has 15 residues. Germline CDR1 reads SGHTA; CDR2 reads FQGNSA. CDR3 bases: TGTGCCAGCAGCTCACAAACAGGGGGCGCGGGAGGCTACACCTTC. As protein: CASSSQTGGAGGYTF.